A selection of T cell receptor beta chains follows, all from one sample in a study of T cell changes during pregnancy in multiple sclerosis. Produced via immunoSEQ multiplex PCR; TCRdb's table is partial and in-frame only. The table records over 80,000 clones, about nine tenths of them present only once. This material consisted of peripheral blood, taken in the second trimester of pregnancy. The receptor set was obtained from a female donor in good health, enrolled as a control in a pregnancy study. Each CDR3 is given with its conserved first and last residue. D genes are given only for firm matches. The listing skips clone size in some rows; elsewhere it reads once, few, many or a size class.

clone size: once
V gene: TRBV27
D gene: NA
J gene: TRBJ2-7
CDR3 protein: CASSEGNEQYF
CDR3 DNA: TGTGCCAGCAGTGAGGGAAACGAGCAGTACTTC

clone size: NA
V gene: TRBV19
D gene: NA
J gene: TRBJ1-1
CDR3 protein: CASSTPRNTEAFF
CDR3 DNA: TGTGCCAGTAGTACCCCGAGAAACACTGAAGCTTTCTTT

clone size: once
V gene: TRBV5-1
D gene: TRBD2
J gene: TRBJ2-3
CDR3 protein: CASSQTSGSTDTQYF
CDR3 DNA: TGCGCCAGCAGCCAAACTAGCGGTAGCACAGATACGCAGTATTTT

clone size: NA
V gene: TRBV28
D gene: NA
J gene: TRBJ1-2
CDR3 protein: CASRNGGAGGYTF
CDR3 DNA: TGTGCCAGCAGAAACGGGGGGGCGGGCGGCTACACCTTC

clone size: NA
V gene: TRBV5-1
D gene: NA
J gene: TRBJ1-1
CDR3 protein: CASRGGDWTEAFF
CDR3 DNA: TGCGCCAGCAGAGGGGGGGATTGGACTGAAGCTTTCTTT

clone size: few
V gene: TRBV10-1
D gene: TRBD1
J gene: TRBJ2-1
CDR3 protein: CASSRDRGSQNEQFF
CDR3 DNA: TGCGCCAGCAGCCGGGACAGGGGATCTCAGAATGAGCAGTTCTTC

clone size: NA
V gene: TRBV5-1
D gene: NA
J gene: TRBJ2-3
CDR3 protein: CASSFSDSTDTQYF
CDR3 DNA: TGCGCCAGCAGCTTCTCGGACTCCACAGATACGCAGTATTTT

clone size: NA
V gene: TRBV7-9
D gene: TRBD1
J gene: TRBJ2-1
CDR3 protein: CASRRDRLWQFF
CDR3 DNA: TGTGCCAGCAGACGGGACAGACTTTGGCAGTTCTTC

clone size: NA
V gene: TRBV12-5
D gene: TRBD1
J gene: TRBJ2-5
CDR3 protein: CASGGPGQQETQYF
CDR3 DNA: TGTGCTAGTGGGGGCCCGGGACAGCAAGAGACCCAGTACTTC

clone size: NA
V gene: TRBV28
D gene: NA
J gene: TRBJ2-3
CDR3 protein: CASSLRETGTQYF
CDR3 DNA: TGTGCCAGCAGTTTACGGGAGACGGGTACGCAGTATTTT

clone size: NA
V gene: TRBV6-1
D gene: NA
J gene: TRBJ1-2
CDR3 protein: CASSDQGYYGYTF
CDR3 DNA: TGTGCCAGCAGTGATCAGGGATACTATGGCTACACCTTC

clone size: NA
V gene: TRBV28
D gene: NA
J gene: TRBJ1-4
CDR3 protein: CASTYPGGGGNEKLFF
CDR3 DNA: TGTGCCAGCACCTACCCGGGTGGCGGGGGTAATGAAAAACTGTTTTTT

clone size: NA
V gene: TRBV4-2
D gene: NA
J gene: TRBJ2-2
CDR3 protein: CASSQEVLLTGELFF
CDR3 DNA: TGTGCCAGCAGCCAAGAGGTACTATTGACCGGGGAGCTGTTTTTT

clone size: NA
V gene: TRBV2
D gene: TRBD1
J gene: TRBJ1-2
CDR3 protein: CASREGAGYGYTF
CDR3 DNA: TGTGCCAGCAGGGAGGGGGCTGGATATGGCTACACCTTC

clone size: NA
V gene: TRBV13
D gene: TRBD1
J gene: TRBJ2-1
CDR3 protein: CASSWTGTGVNEQFF
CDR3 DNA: TGTGCCAGCAGCTGGACCGGGACAGGGGTAAATGAGCAGTTCTTC

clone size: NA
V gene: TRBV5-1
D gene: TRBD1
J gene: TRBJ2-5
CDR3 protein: CASSWTGDGGQETQYF
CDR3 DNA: TGCGCCAGCAGCTGGACAGGGGATGGGGGCCAAGAGACCCAGTACTTC

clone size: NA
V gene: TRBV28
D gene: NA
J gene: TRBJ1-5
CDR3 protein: CASRFNGEPQHF
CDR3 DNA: TGTGCCAGCAGGTTTAACGGGGAGCCCCAGCATTTT

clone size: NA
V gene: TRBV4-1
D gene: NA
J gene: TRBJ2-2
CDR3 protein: CASSRLIGELFF
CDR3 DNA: TGCGCCAGCAGCCGACTCATCGGGGAGCTGTTTTTT

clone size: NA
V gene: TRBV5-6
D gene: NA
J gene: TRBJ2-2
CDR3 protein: CASSLQGPGELFF
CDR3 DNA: TGTGCCAGCAGCTTACAGGGCCCCGGGGAGCTGTTTTTT

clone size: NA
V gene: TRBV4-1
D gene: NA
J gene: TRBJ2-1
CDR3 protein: CASSQDRAGLGPGVYNEQFF
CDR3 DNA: TGCGCCAGCAGCCAAGACCGTGCAGGGTTAGGTCCCGGAGTCTACAATGAGCAGTTCTTC

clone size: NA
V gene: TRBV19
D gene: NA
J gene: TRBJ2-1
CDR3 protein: CASSISGGAYYNEQFF
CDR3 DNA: TGTGCCAGTAGTATATCCGGGGGAGCATACTACAATGAGCAGTTCTTC

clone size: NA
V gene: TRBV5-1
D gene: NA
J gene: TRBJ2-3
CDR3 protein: CASSLQGASTDTQYF
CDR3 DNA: TGCGCCAGCAGCTTACAGGGCGCTAGCACAGATACGCAGTATTTT

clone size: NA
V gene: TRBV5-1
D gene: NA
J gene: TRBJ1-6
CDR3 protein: CASSLDSSGVMNSPLHF
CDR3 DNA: TGCGCCAGCAGCTTGGATTCATCGGGGGTAATGAATTCACCCCTCCACTTT

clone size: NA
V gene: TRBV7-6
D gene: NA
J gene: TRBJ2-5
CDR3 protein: CASSLRQSEETQYF
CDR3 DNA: TGTGCCAGCAGCCTAAGACAGAGCGAAGAGACCCAGTACTTC

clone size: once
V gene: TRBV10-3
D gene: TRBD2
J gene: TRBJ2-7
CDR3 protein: CAISAGLAEVYEQYF
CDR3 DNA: TGTGCCATCAGTGCGGGACTAGCTGAGGTCTACGAGCAGTACTTC

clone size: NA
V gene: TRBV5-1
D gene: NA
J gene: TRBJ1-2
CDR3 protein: CASSLGTTNYGYTF
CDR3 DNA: TGCGCCAGCAGCTTGGGCACCACAAACTATGGCTACACCTTC

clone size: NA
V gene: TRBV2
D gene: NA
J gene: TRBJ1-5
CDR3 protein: CASSEGGSNQPQHF
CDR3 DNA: TGTGCCAGCAGTGAAGGGGGCAGCAATCAGCCCCAGCATTTT

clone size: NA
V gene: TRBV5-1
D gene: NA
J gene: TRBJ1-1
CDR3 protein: CASSLVSLNTEAFF
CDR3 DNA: TGCGCCAGCAGCTTGGTAAGCTTGAACACTGAAGCTTTCTTT

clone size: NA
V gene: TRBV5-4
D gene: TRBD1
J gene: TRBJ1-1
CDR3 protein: CASSLEGQEAFF
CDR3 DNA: TGTGCCAGCAGCTTGGAGGGACAGGAAGCTTTCTTT

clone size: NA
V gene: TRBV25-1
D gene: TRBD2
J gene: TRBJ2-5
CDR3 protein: CASSRSGGETQYF
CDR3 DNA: TGTGCCAGCAGTCGGTCGGGGGGGGAGACCCAGTACTTC